What follows are 17 T cell receptor beta chains derived from one specimen sequenced in a study of T-cell reconstitution after alpha-beta-depleted transplantation in children. Unique molecular identifiers tagged the TCRbeta library. TCRdb recomputed calls from the PCR reads with MiXCR, one row per CDR3 protein. The sample holds 500,000 to 600,000 distinct CDR3 sequences, 27% seen once. The material sequenced was PBMCs, taken before TCRalphabeta/CD19-depleted stem cell transplant. The source of these receptors is a boy under three years old with Wiskott-Aldrich syndrome, due to receive a stem cell transplant.

The chain is built from TRBV24-1 and TRBJ2-2, with D unclear. V lost 7 bases and J 1 base, leaving 6 bases between the germline ends. CDR3 size: 13 residues. Germline V gene sequence: CDR1 KGHDR, CDR2 SFDVKD. CDR3 amino acids: CATRSENTGELFF. The CDR3, as DNA: TGTGCCACCAGATCGGAGAACACCGGGGAGCTGTTTTTT.

This chain connects TRBV19 to TRBJ2-3; D unclear. Germline CDR1 is LNHDA and CDR2 is SQIVND (reference sequence). The V end was cut by 5 bases, the J end by 2 bases, with 14 bases between. The CDR3 runs to 15 residues. CDR3 region: CASSSKRVPTDTQYF. CDR3 nucleotides: TGTGCCAGTAGTTCAAAACGGGTTCCCACAGATACGCAGTATTTT. Filled out from reference TRBV19 and TRBJ2-3, the complete variable domain reads DGGITQSPKYLFRKEGQNVTLSCEQNLNHDAMYWYRQDPGQGLRLIYYSQIVNDFQKGDIAEGYSVSREKKESFPLTVTSAQKNPTAFYLCASSSKRVPTDTQYFGPGTRLTVL.

This sequence joins TRBV7-9 and TRBJ2-7, with 7 bases matching TRBD2. Losses at the gene ends were 1 base for V and 3 bases for J; bases not matched to a gene: 3. This CDR3 has 14 amino acids. CDR1 is SEHNR, CDR2 FQNEAQ, per germline (reference sequence). As DNA, the CDR3 is TGTGCCAGCAGCTTAGGATGGACTAGCTACGAGCAGTACTTC. This sequence encodes CASSLGWTSYEQYF.

V and J are TRBV6-2 or TRBV6-3 and TRBJ2-3; the D gene is possibly TRBD2 (6 bases). Looked up from germline, CDR1 is MNHEY and CDR2 is SVGEGT. The V end lost 8 bases, the J end lost 0 bases, and 18 bases lay between the germline ends. This CDR3 spans 16 amino acids. The CDR3: CASSNGREASTDTQYF. CDR3 coding DNA: TGTGCCAGCTCGAATGGGCGGGAAGCTAGCACAGATACGCAGTATTTT.

This clonotype was counted many times. V usage is TRBV11-2 and J usage is TRBJ2-1, with 8 bases that match TRBD1. V lost 5 bases and J lost 7; bases outside the gene matches: 7. Germline-derived CDR1 and CDR2 are SGHAT and FQNNGV. CDR3 length equals 14 residues. CDR3 in DNA: TGTGCCAGCAGCCGAGGACAGGGTCGGAATGAGCAGTTCTTC. As protein: CASSRGQGRNEQFF.

This chain joins TRBV20-1 and TRBJ2-3; D is unresolved. The germline gives CDR1 DFQATT, CDR2 SNEGSKA (reference sequence). CDR3 length: 11 residues. Trimming shortened V by 3 bases and J by 2 bases, and 3 bases separated the two germline ends. The chain's CDR3 is CSARVTDTQYF. The DNA of the CDR3 is TGCAGTGCTAGGGTCACAGATACGCAGTATTTT.

This chain links TRBV27 with TRBJ2-1, with D possibly being TRBD2 (6 bases). V was shortened by 1 base and J by 10 bases, with 20 bases between the two germline ends. This CDR3 is built from 16 residues. CDR1 MNHEY and CDR2 SMNVEV come from the germline V gene (reference sequence). CDR3: CASSLFGGRGFAEQFF. In DNA form, the CDR3 reads TGTGCCAGCAGTTTATTCGGGGGTAGGGGCTTTGCGGAGCAGTTCTTC.

The rearrangement joins TRBV3-1 to TRBJ2-3; 10 nucleotides line up with TRBD2. From germline, CDR1 is LGHDT and CDR2 YNNKEL (reference sequence). This CDR3 has 17 residues. V was clipped by 2 bases and J by 6 bases; unmatched bases: 11. The CDR3 sequence is CASSQHQVLAGADTQYF. The CDR3 nucleotides read TGTGCCAGCAGCCAACATCAGGTCCTAGCGGGAGCTGATACGCAGTATTTT.

This chain joins TRBV6-1 and TRBJ2-2; D is unclear. Trimming took 6 bases from V and 2 from J, leaving 10 bases between them. Germline V gene lookup returns CDR1 MNHNS and CDR2 SASEGT. This CDR3 has 14 residues. This CDR3 is CASSDQPNTGELFF. In nucleotides, the CDR3 is TGTGCCAGCAGCGACCAGCCCAACACCGGGGAGCTGTTTTTT.

CDR3 loop: CSARLDEYEQYF. The CDR3 region has the DNA TGCAGTGCTAGACTCGACGAATACGAGCAGTACTTC. This rearrangement joins TRBV20-1 to TRBJ2-7; D not resolved. CDR3 length: 12 amino acids. The V end lost 2 bases, the J end lost 4 bases, and 9 bases lay between the germline ends. CDR1 is DFQATT, CDR2 SNEGSKA, per germline (reference sequence).

The chain has TRBV7-2 and TRBJ1-1; tentative D call: TRBD1 (5 bases). The CDR3 is made up of 15 amino acids. Germline V lookup: CDR1 SGHTA, CDR2 FQGNSA. The ends were cut back, 6 bases at V and 0 bases at J, with 14 bases in the middle. Here the CDR3 reads CASSSLGVVNTEAFF. The CDR3 DNA reads as TGTGCCAGCAGTTCATTAGGGGTGGTGAACACTGAAGCTTTCTTT.

This clonotype was detected only a few times. This sequence joins TRBV20-1 and TRBJ1-5; maybe TRBD1 (5 bases). Germline-derived CDR1 and CDR2 are DFQATT and SNEGSKA (reference sequence). Between the trimmed V and J ends, which lost 1 base and 3 bases, there was a span of 10 bases. The CDR3 length is 14 residues. The CDR3 DNA follows: TGCAGTGCTAGAGGCGGGGGAGACAATCAGCCCCAGCATTTT. This encodes CSARGGGDNQPQHF.

This chain joins TRBV10-2 and TRBJ2-7; 10 bases fit TRBD2. The length of the CDR3 is 16 residues. Trimming cost V 9 bases and J 5 bases; bases outside gene matches: 16. From germline, CDR1 is WSHSY and CDR2 SAAADI. The CDR3 DNA follows: TGCGCCAGTTCAATCTTCGAGCGGGAGGGCCGGGACGAGCAGTACTTC. Protein product: CASSIFEREGRDEQYF.

The chain uses TRBV5-6 and TRBJ2-2; D ambiguous. This CDR3 comprises 15 residues. Looked up from germline, CDR1 is SGHDT and CDR2 is YYEEEE. Trimming removed 0 bases at V and 3 bases at J, with 9 bases between. CDR3 nucleotides: TGTGCCAGCAGCTTGGCTGGGGTTCACACCGGGGAGCTGTTTTTT. Translated: CASSLAGVHTGELFF.

This clonotype has only a few counts. The genes are TRBV29-1 and TRBJ2-7; 7 bases agree with TRBD2. The V gene end was trimmed by 4 bases and the J gene end by 2 bases; junction bases not matched to a gene: 5. The CDR3 extends over 13 amino acids. Germline CDR1 reads SQVTM; CDR2 reads ANQGSEA. The CDR3 region is CSVGRESAYEQYF. The CDR3 nucleotides read TGCAGCGTTGGGCGGGAGTCCGCCTACGAGCAGTACTTC.

CDR3 in DNA: TGTGCCAGCGGCGACAGGGGGGCCTACAATGAGCAGTTCTTC. Translation gives CASGDRGAYNEQFF. The chain carries TRBV12-3 or TRBV12-4 and TRBJ2-1; 9 nucleotides align to TRBD1. V gave up 8 bases and J gave up 2 bases; unmatched junction bases: 4. The CDR3 loop spans 14 amino acids.

The rearrangement joins TRBV5-6 to TRBJ2-1; possibly TRBD2 for D (5 bases). CDR1 is SGHDT and CDR2 is YYEEEE in the germline V gene. The ends were cut back, 4 bases at V and 0 bases at J, with 11 bases in the middle. This CDR3 region has 15 residues. CDR3 nucleotide sequence: TGTGCCAGCAGCCAGCGGCTTTTCTCCTACAATGAGCAGTTCTTC. Its translation: CASSQRLFSYNEQFF.